This TCR beta chain came from a study of graft-versus-host responses after intestinal transplantation. Whole-study results and caveats: Recipient marrow showed GvH clones, some seen first in ileum or blood. Peak levels of circulating GvH clones tracked with early post-transplant HvG declines. Graft-donor T cell macrochimerism coincided with high graft-versus-host to host-versus-graft clonal ratios in allografts.

Clones were sequenced by immunoSEQ multiplex PCR, and TCRdb holds only the in-frame ones, with some missing. This sample has 85,000 to 110,000 clones, with 80% to 95% found just once. About this clone: The antigen remains unidentified.

This receptor was identified in a human donor who received an intestinal transplant. The sample was unstimulated CD8+ T cells sorted from spleen or lymph node cells, taken before intestinal transplant.

The chain's CDR3 is CASGSDSGYNEQFF. CDR3 coding DNA: TGTGCCAGCGGGTCGGATAGCGGGTACAATGAGCAGTTCTTC. The V gene is TRBV2, the J gene TRBJ2-1, with TRBD2 matching over 7 bases. Germline V gene lookup returns CDR1 SNHLY and CDR2 FYNNEI. V shed 8 bases and J 4 bases; nucleotides not matched to a gene: 8. The CDR3 covers 14 residues.